This T cell receptor (beta chain) was retrieved from a study of cytomegalovirus exposure and HLA in healthy donors. Germline-derived CDR1 and CDR2 are MDHEN and SYDVKM. The V end was cut by 9 bases, the J end by 8 bases, with 13 bases between. The CDR3 consists of 12 residues. The PCR ran on 60 Vbeta and 13 Jbeta primers. The assay was immunoSEQ multiplex PCR, and TCRdb's table has in-frame clones only and misses some. The table lists 110,000 to 150,000 clones, 9.4% of them singletons. This clone was observed a handful of times. This TCR was sampled from a male donor in good health and CMV-seronegative. Material for sequencing was PBMCs. The chain joins TRBV28 to TRBJ1-4; no definite D call. The CDR3 here is CASRLRLEKLFF. Here the CDR3 DNA reads TGTGCCAGTCGCCTCAGGTTGGAAAAACTGTTTTTT.